This TCR beta chain was obtained from a study of Graves' ophthalmopathy and Graves' hyperthyroidism. Trimming cost V 3 bases and J 0 bases, with 3 bases left between them. The CDR3 sequence is 13 residues long. The germline gives CDR1 LNHNV, CDR2 YYDKDF (reference sequence). In the case of this clonotype: The target antigen is unknown.

Findings and limits, study-wide: Ophthalmopathy progression was predicted with 65% to 71% sensitivity and roughly 79% specificity. Cross-validated, the 13-signature model showed 87.88%/81.08% sensitivity/specificity, and 80%/75% in the test set.

Among the hyperthyroidism patients, all were newly diagnosed, aged 18 to 65, with under 2 months' duration. As the template, RNA transcripts were used to amplify TCR beta CDR3 regions. RT-PCR was first run with HTBI primers, then multiplex PCR in a second round. TCRdb re-called the multiplex PCR reads with MiXCR, one entry per CDR3 protein. Among over a million distinct CDR3 sequences listed, 35% to 40% were seen once. V and J are TRBV15 and TRBJ1-3; the D is unclear. Source material: peripheral blood or thyroid tissue (not recorded which). The receptor comes from an adult man with Graves' hyperthyroidism. The CDR3: CATSSHSGNTIYF. DNA for the CDR3: TGTGCCACCAGCAGCCACTCTGGAAACACCATATATTTT.